Listed below are T cell receptor beta chains from one sample, sequenced in a study of cytomegalovirus exposure and HLA in healthy donors. Profiled with immunoSEQ multiplex PCR; TCRdb holds only in-frame clones, not every one. This sample has roughly 80,000 clones, with over 70% found just once. What was sequenced was PBMCs. The receptors were sampled from a woman aged 35 to 49 in good health and CMV-seronegative. Each CDR3 is given without its conserved first and last residue. Fields, in order: CDR3 protein, J gene, V gene.

ASSAPGQGNNQPQH | TRBJ1-5 | TRBV6-1
ASSLGTSTYYNEQF | TRBJ2-1 | TRBV28
ASSPGLAFNEQF | TRBJ2-1 | TRBV7-3
ASSVEGRGVFASEQF | TRBJ2-1 | TRBV9
ASSLGGGAHPDTQY | TRBJ2-3 | TRBV7-8
ASSPIAGVGEKLF | TRBJ1-4 | TRBV18
ASSLSGSYFNEQF | TRBJ2-1 | TRBV4-3
ASSEAWTVYGYT | TRBJ1-2 | TRBV6-1
ASSSMTANYGYT | TRBJ1-2 | TRBV6-6
ASSLVGQGAETQY | TRBJ2-5 | TRBV5-8
ASSADPGVRNYGYT | TRBJ1-2 | TRBV5-6
ASRAGTGREKLF | TRBJ1-4 | TRBV2
SASGTSGSTDTQY | TRBJ2-3 | TRBV29-1
ASSIRRDGYLGPRDEQF | TRBJ2-1 | TRBV19
ASSQDAAGGYEQY | TRBJ2-7 | TRBV4-3
AISEFGEAGNEQF | TRBJ2-1 | TRBV10-3
ASSKPGLASYNEQF | TRBJ2-1 | TRBV6-6
ASSPGTGHQPQH | TRBJ1-5 | TRBV25-1
ASSQTSGGGSDTQY | TRBJ2-3 | TRBV5-4
ASSSFATNTGETQY | TRBJ2-5 | TRBV7-8
ASSYPEETQY | TRBJ2-5 | TRBV6-6
ATSRQGYNEQF | TRBJ2-1 | TRBV15
ASSLTSGGANNEQF | TRBJ2-1 | TRBV5-1
ASSPGWNTEAF | TRBJ1-1 | TRBV27
AIRGMGDVYGYT | TRBJ1-2 | TRBV10-3
ASNLGGRRDTQY | TRBJ2-3 | TRBV28
AWSDRLFLF | TRBJ1-4 | TRBV30
ASSPKRERETQY | TRBJ2-5 | TRBV5-4
ASSGIRTGGTEAF | TRBJ1-1 | TRBV6-1
ASSGGTGVEKLF | TRBJ1-4 | TRBV5-1
ASSMTRDYEQY | TRBJ2-7 | TRBV18
ASSLAATDGTDTQY | TRBJ2-3 | TRBV7-2
ASSQDMRTAGELF | TRBJ2-2 | TRBV14
ASSPTSGGATDTQY | TRBJ2-3 | TRBV7-9
ASSARPSGRYNEQF | TRBJ2-1 | TRBV9
ASRVLGTVGTEKLF | TRBJ1-4 | TRBV2
ASSRQVNYGYT | TRBJ1-2 | TRBV6-5
ASSLDLAGGRETQY | TRBJ2-5 | TRBV11-2
ASSQDLGTHLAGSRNEQF | TRBJ2-1 | TRBV4-3
ASSLALTSEAF | TRBJ1-1 | TRBV7-8
ASSKQTVLG | TRBJ2-4 | TRBV2
ASSPSSSGAANEKLF | TRBJ1-4 | TRBV2
ATSRGATQTNSPLH | TRBJ1-6 | TRBV15
ASSLWGGGTGYT | TRBJ1-2 | TRBV27
ASRFTGVETQY | TRBJ2-5 | TRBV6-6
ASSQLFGGGDSPLH | TRBJ1-6 | TRBV4-1
ASSPRGLLYNEQF | TRBJ2-1 | TRBV27
ASRPGQGLYGYT | TRBJ1-2 | TRBV2
ASTQQGSNQPQH | TRBJ1-5 | TRBV6-1
ASEGQGLETQY | TRBJ2-5 | TRBV19
ASSQHHGTYEQY | TRBJ2-7 | TRBV11-2